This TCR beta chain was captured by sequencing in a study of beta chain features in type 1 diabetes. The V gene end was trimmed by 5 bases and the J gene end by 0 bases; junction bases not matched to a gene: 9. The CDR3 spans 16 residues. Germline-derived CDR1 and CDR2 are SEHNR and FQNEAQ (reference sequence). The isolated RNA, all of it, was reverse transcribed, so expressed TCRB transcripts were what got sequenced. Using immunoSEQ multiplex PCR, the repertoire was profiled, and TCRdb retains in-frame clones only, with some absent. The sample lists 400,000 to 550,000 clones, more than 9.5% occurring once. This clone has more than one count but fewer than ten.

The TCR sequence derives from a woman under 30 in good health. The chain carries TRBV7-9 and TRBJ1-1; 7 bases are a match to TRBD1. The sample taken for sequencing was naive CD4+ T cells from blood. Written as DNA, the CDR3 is TGTGCCAGCAGCGCCAGACAGGGCGTCCTGAACACTGAAGCTTTCTTT. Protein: CASSARQGVLNTEAFF.